Listed here are 17 T cell receptor beta chains from one sample, sequenced in a study of shared clonotypes between healthy human individuals. Libraries were prepared by immunoSEQ multiplex PCR; TCRdb keeps only in-frame clonotypes and omits some of them. The sample has approximately 1,500,000 clones, approximately 98% seen once. Sequencing was carried out using naive CD4+ T cells sorted from blood. Subset described: CD45RA+ positively selected. The receptors were sampled from a young man in good health.

The V and J genes are TRBV9 and TRBJ2-7, with D perhaps assigned TRBD1 or TRBD2 (5 bases each). This CDR3 comprises 14 residues. Germline CDR1 is SGDLS and CDR2 is YYNGEE. Deletions cut 3 bases from V and 2 bases from J, with 12 bases between. Here the CDR3 DNA reads TGTGCCAGCAGCGGCCGGGACGGGACCTACGAGCAGTACTTC. Residues: CASSGRDGTYEQYF. Based on the CDR3 plus reference TRBV9 and TRBJ2-7, the full variable domain is DSGVTQTPKHLITATGQRVTLRCSPRSGDLSVYWYQQSLDQGLQFLIQYYNGEERAKGNILERFSAQQFPDLHSELNLSSLELGDSALYFCASSGRDGTYEQYFGPGTRLTVT.

The chain joins TRBV9 to TRBJ2-7; 9 bases align to TRBD2. The junction had 9 bases not matched to a gene; V was cut back by 2 bases and J by 0 bases. The CDR3 contains 17 residues. Germline CDR1 and CDR2: SGDLS and YYNGEE. The chain's CDR3 is CASSVRLLAGSSYEQYF. As DNA, the CDR3 is TGTGCCAGCAGCGTCCGCCTACTAGCGGGTAGCTCCTACGAGCAGTACTTC.

The chain employs TRBV27 and TRBJ1-5; the match to TRBD1 covers 8 bases. The CDR3 covers 17 residues. CDR1 MNHEY and CDR2 SMNVEV come from the germline V gene (reference sequence). V shed 8 bases, J shed 0 bases, and the junction held 12 bases outside the gene matches. CDR3 sequence: CASARAGGGYSNQPQHF. CDR3 nucleotide sequence: TGTGCCAGCGCACGTGCAGGGGGCGGATATAGCAATCAGCCCCAGCATTTT.

The table lists this clone with a count of one. V is TRBV19 and J is TRBJ2-3, with D perhaps matching TRBD1 (6 bases). The CDR3 spans 13 residues. V shed 6 bases and J shed 6 bases, with 13 bases lying between them. Germline V gives CDR1 LNHDA, CDR2 SQIVND (reference sequence). CDR3 DNA: TGTGCCAGTAGAAGACAGGTTAAGGATACGCAGTATTTT. It translates to CASRRQVKDTQYF.

This rearrangement joins TRBV5-4 to TRBJ2-3, with 8 nucleotides matching TRBD1. Germline V gene sequence: CDR1 SGHNT, CDR2 YYREEE (reference sequence). This CDR3 is built from 16 residues. V lost 3 bases to trimming and J lost 10 bases; unmatched junction nucleotides: 16. The CDR3 protein is CASSSPGQAPRVAQYF. CDR3 coding DNA: TGTGCCAGCAGCTCTCCGGGACAGGCCCCACGAGTGGCGCAGTATTTT.

The chain has TRBV21-1 and TRBJ1-1; the table's D gene call, TRBD1, was not cross checked with the DNA. TRBV21-1 is given as a pseudogene. This CDR3 contains 16 residues. The CDR3 loop is CASSIAVYTIRTEAFF. CDR3 coding DNA: TGTGCCAGCAGCATAGCGGTATACACAATTCGCACTGAAGCTTTCTTT.

This clone was seen only once. The rearrangement uses TRBV5-4 and TRBJ2-1, with D hard to call. V was trimmed by 0 bases and J by 0 bases, leaving 13 bases between them. The CDR3 loop spans 17 amino acids. From germline, CDR1 is SGHNT and CDR2 YYREEE (reference sequence). The CDR3 region has the DNA TGTGCCAGCAGCTTGGCAATCCCCCGGAGCTCCTACAATGAGCAGTTCTTC. Translating gives CASSLAIPRSSYNEQFF.

The V and J genes are TRBV29-1 and TRBJ2-1, with D maybe TRBD2 (6 bases). V was clipped by 3 bases and J by 6 bases, with 15 bases between them. Per germline, CDR1 SQVTM and CDR2 ANQGSEA. The CDR3 is 14 residues long. CDR3 sequence: CSVDRTSWGNEQFF. The CDR3, as DNA: TGCAGCGTTGATCGTACTAGCTGGGGCAATGAGCAGTTCTTC.

The chain uses TRBV28 and TRBJ2-1; 8 bases are shared with TRBD2. V trimming: 3 bases; J trimming: 4 bases; junction bases outside the gene matches: 2. The CDR3 extends over 14 amino acids. The V gene's germline CDR1 is MDHEN and CDR2 SYDVKM. The CDR3 protein is CASSFSGKYNEQFF. In nucleotides, the CDR3 is TGTGCCAGCAGTTTTAGCGGGAAGTACAATGAGCAGTTCTTC.

This rearrangement joins TRBV2 to TRBJ2-7, with a weak D call TRBD2 (5 bases). The CDR3 has 12 amino acids. Trimming shortened V by 7 bases and J by 6 bases, and 13 bases separated the two germline ends. Per the germline V gene, CDR1 is SNHLY and CDR2 is FYNNEI. The CDR3 bases are TGTGCCAGCAACTCTGAGGGAGTCGAGCAGTACTTC. Protein product: CASNSEGVEQYF.

This rearrangement joins TRBV10-2 to TRBJ2-3; 10 nucleotides match TRBD2. The CDR3 has 18 residues. V trimming: 5 bases; J trimming: 6 bases; junction bases outside the gene matches: 17. The V gene's germline CDR1 is WSHSY and CDR2 SAAADI. CDR3 protein: CASSTREREGRKFDTQYF. CDR3 coding DNA: TGCGCCAGCAGTACCCGGGAGCGGGAGGGCCGGAAGTTCGATACGCAGTATTTT.

This clone has a single count. The V gene is TRBV4-1, the J gene TRBJ1-4, with 8 bases identical to TRBD1. The CDR3 is 15 residues long. The junction had 6 bases not matched to a gene; V was cut back by 2 bases and J by 7 bases. From germline, CDR1 is MGHRA and CDR2 YSYEKL. This chain's CDR3 is CASSQITGGGEKLFF. Here the CDR3 DNA reads TGCGCCAGCAGCCAAATTACAGGGGGAGGTGAAAAACTGTTTTTT.

The rearrangement joins TRBV18 to TRBJ1-5, with D unclear. Germline V gives CDR1 KGHSH, CDR2 LQKENI. Trimming took off 3 bases at V and 0 bases at J, with 9 bases between the two ends. The CDR3 sequence is 15 residues long. CDR3 nucleotide sequence: TGTGCCAGCTCACCGAATCCTGATAGCAATCAGCCCCAGCATTTT. Translation gives CASSPNPDSNQPQHF.

The chain uses TRBV5-5 and TRBJ2-7; 7 bases line up with TRBD1. The CDR3 spans 13 residues. Germline assignment: CDR1 SGHKS and CDR2 YYEKEE (reference sequence). V shed 6 bases, J shed 4 bases, and the junction held 7 bases outside the gene matches. The CDR3 DNA reads as TGTGCCAGCAACGTACAGGGGACGTACGAGCAGTACTTC. This translates into CASNVQGTYEQYF. The entire variable domain, with the rest obtained from reference TRBV5-5 and TRBJ2-7, is as follows: DAGVTQSPTHLIKTRGQQVTLRCSPISGHKSVSWYQQVLGQGPQFIFQYYEKEERGRGNFPDRFSARQFPNYSSELNVNALLLGDSALYLCASNVQGTYEQYFGPGTRLTVT.

This clone was seen just once. The chain recombines TRBV18 with TRBJ1-1; tentative D call: TRBD1 (5 bases). CDR1 KGHSH and CDR2 LQKENI come from the germline V gene. This CDR3 is built from 13 residues. Trimming left V 3 bases short and J 11 bases short, with 16 bases between. CDR3 sequence reads: CASSPFWLEGAFF. The CDR3 DNA reads as TGTGCCAGCTCACCGTTTTGGCTTGAGGGGGCTTTCTTT.

This chain links TRBV18 with TRBJ2-1; 14 bases align to TRBD2. The CDR3 is 15 amino acids. V was pared by 4 bases and J by 9 bases, with 5 bases of the junction left unmatched. Germline loops: CDR1 KGHSH, CDR2 LQKENI. CDR3 coding DNA: TGTGCCAGCTCACAGGGACTAGCGGGAGCTGTTGAGCAGTTCTTC. Amino acid sequence: CASSQGLAGAVEQFF.

The chain has TRBV5-1 and TRBJ2-6; D is perhaps TRBD1 or TRBD2 (5 bases each). Trimming took off 7 bases at V and 4 bases at J, with 18 bases between the two ends. Germline V lookup: CDR1 SGHRS, CDR2 YFSETQ. This CDR3 has 16 residues. The CDR3 DNA sequence: TGCGCCAGCTCTCGGGGCACCCTATGGGGGGCCAACGTCCTGACTTTC. Protein sequence: CASSRGTLWGANVLTF.